The entry below gives a single TCR beta chain sequence along with its context. Its specific antigen is unknown. Per-base qualities were not stored, and no clone one base away is much larger. This entry is derived from a study of T-cell memory formation after mild COVID-19 (dated by TCRdb to the early 2020s). A note on the overall study: Most TCR sequence clusters were specific to one of the two donors. T-cell clones expanding and contracting after mild COVID-19 in two donors were tracked by longitudinal TCRalpha and TCRbeta repertoire sequencing. The cohort was made up of two young adult volunteers, one female and one male, who were previously healthy.

TCRdb shows the sequencer as Illumina NovaSeq 6000. cDNA libraries for TCRalpha and TCRbeta were prepared by 5'RACE using constant-segment primers, with sample barcodes and unique molecular identifiers added. Trizol reagent was used to extract RNA from every sample. The libraries were amplified in two PCR steps, and the second step added a second sample barcode and Illumina TruSeq adapters. Sequencing of the libraries was done on an Illumina NovaSeq, producing 2 x 150 bp paired-end reads. The study's processing was this. With migec v1.2.7, reads were demultiplexed and then collapsed into UMI-guided consensus sequences. Using mixcr v2.1.11, the UMI consensuses were aligned to TRA and TRB V and J templates and assembled into clonotypes. A clonotype was counted as expanded or contracted only when both edgeR and NoisET called the clonotype significant, with the noise models trained on biological replicates. edgeR calls used a false discovery rate-adjusted p below 0.01 and a log2 fold-change threshold of 1. As an exploratory analysis of dynamics, PCA with hierarchical clustering was applied to max-normalized trajectories of the 1000 most abundant clonotypes. The CD4 or CD8 phenotype of responding clones was assigned using the separately sequenced CD4+ and CD8+ repertoires. The public sequencing data were trimmed at Q25 with fastp and processed into clonotypes with MiXCR by TCRdb, which kept only in-frame beta chains. When rows share a CDR3 protein, they turn into one entry using the most common DNA and genes. The V and J calls and clone size are TCRdb's, not the authors'. A total of around 250,000 distinct CDR3 sequences appear in this sample, 16% of them only once. In total, the top ten clones hold approximately 25% of the sample.

The research as a whole found: The detection of some responding clones in pre-infection memory suggests that pre-existing cross-reactive memory T cells joined the SARS-CoV-2 response. The study included only a couple of mild cases, and larger cohorts that include severe cases with pre-infection samples were judged to be necessary. The second-wave clones that peaked on day 37 were not confirmed to be SARS-CoV-2 specific. Balanced CD4/CD8 phenotypes were observed for clones contracting from day 15 to 85, whereas a bias towards CD4+ was observed for a second wave of clones expanding from day 15 to 37. Contracting CD4+ clones were found mainly in CM and EM memory subsets, while CD8+ clones were enriched in EMRA.

PBMCs were isolated by Ficoll-Paque density gradient centrifugation. The CDR3 measures 17 amino acids from cysteine to phenylalanine. CDR3 DNA only is kept here, 51 bases in frame from base 1. For CDR1 and CDR2, the germline V gene (reference sequence) lists MNHNY and SVGAGI. Deletion took 5 bases off V and 7 bases off J, with a span of 23 bases between the germline ends. Material for sequencing was PBMCs or a T cell subset sorted from them (not recorded which). This TCR was recovered from a man aged 18 to 29 who had mild COVID-19 (a few samples of this study predate the infection). The sample titles of this study are shuffled in the database, so cell type and time point are left out; the donor was told from shared clones. The rearranged segments are TRBV6-6 and TRBJ1-4; the D segment could be TRBD1, given 5 matching bases. The CDR3 reads CASSTGTGASRGEKLFF. The DNA sequence follows: TGTGCCAGCAGTACCGGGACCGGGGCTTCTAGGGGTGAAAAACTGTTTTTT.